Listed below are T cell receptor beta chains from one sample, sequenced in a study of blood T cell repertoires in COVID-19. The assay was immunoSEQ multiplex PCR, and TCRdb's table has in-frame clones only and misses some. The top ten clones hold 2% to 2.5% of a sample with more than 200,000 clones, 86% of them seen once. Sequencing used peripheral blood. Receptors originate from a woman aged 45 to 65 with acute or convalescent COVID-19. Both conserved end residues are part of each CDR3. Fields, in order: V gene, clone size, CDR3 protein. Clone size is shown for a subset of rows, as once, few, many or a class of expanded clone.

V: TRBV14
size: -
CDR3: CASSRTGMYYEQYF

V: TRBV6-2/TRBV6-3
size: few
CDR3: CASSYEGQGLFDEKLFF

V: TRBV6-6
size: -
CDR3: CASSARTSGREEQFF

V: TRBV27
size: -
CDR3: CASSSYYEQYF

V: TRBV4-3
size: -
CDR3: CASSQDLEISYNEQFF

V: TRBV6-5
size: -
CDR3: CASRLGGPGNTIYF

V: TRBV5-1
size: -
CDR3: CASSSIDIGYTF

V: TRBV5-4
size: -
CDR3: CASSRGLAGAVSYEQYF

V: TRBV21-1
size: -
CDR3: CASSLGVPNIQYF

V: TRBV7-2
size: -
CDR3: CASTFSGLQNNEQFF

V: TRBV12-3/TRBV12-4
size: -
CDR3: CASSPGVYEQYF

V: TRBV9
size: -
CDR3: CASSVPIRRGYTF

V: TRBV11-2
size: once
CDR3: CASSQDRYSNQPQHF

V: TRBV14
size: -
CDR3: CASSQAPRDYRSDGKFGGYTF

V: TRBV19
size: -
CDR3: CASSWTGSSTDTQYF